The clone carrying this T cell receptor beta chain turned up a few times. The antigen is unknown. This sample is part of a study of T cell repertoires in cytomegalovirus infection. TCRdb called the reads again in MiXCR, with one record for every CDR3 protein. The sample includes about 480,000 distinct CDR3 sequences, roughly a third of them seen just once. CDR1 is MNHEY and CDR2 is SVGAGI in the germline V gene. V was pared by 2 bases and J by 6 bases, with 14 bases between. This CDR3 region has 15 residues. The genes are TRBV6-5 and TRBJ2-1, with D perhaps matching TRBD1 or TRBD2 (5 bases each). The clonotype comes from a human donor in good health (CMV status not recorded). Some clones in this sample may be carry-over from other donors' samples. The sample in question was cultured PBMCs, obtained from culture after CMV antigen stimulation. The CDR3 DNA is TGTGCCAGCAGTTACAGAAGGGGAGCACCCAATGAGCAGTTCTTC. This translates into CASSYRRGAPNEQFF.